The TCR beta chain described here comes from a study of cytomegalovirus exposure and HLA in healthy donors. Study background: Later analysis reported that the roughly 130 validation repertoires shared the platform of the 600 to 750 first-cohort repertoires.

Overall study findings and caveats: Usually a TCR sequence was rare, but some public TCRs were found in many donors. There were some 150 TCR beta chains listed as cytomegalovirus-associated.

Sequencing was performed with immunoSEQ multiplex PCR; in TCRdb, only in-frame clones are kept and a portion is missing. Of 140,000 to 150,000 clones listed, about 89% are singletons. As for this clone: The antigen is unknown.

The V gene end was trimmed by 5 bases and the J gene end by 5 bases; junction bases not matched to a gene: 8. Looked up from germline, CDR1 is LNHDA and CDR2 is SQIVND (reference sequence). This CDR3 has 14 residues. The donors formed part of the approximately 110-subject validation cohort, distinct from the approximately 670-subject first cohort. This receptor was identified in a man younger than 30 in good health and CMV-seronegative. The chain uses TRBV19 and TRBJ1-2; TRBD1 matches at 7 bases. Sequencing was carried out using PBMCs. The CDR3 protein is CASSFTRTGYGYTF. The CDR3 DNA is TGTGCCAGTAGTTTCACCCGGACAGGTTATGGCTACACCTTC.